This T cell receptor (beta chain) was recovered during a study of OX40 agonist ivuxolimab in advanced cancers. Clones were read by immunoSEQ multiplex PCR, and TCRdb kept only the in-frame ones, dropping some. The table includes 98,000 or so clones, approximately 93% detected once. This CDR3 is 16 amino acids long. Germline CDR1 MNHEY, CDR2 SMNVEV (reference sequence). With 5 bases removed from V and 0 bases from J, the gap between germline ends came to 14 bases. The starting material was CD4+ or CD8+ T cells sorted from blood, obtained in a trial of the OX40 agonist ivuxolimab. The origin of this receptor is an adult with an advanced solid tumor such as melanoma, head and neck, liver or kidney cancer. The rearrangement joins TRBV27 to TRBJ1-5; possibly TRBD1 for D (5 bases). The CDR3 protein is CASSPRTPNSNQPQHF. In DNA, the CDR3 is TGTGCCAGCAGTCCCCGGACACCGAATAGCAATCAGCCCCAGCATTTT.